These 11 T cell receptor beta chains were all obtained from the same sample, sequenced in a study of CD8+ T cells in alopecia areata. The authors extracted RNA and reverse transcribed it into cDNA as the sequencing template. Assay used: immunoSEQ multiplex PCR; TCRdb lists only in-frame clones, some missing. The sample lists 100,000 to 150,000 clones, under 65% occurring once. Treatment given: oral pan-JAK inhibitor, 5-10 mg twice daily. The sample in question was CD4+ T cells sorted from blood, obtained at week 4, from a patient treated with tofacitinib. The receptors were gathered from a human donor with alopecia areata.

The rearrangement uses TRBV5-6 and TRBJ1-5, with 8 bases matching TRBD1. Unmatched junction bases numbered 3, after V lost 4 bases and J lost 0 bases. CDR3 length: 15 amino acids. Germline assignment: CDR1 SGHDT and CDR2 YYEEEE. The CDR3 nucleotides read TGTGCCAGCAGCCCGGGGACAGGTAGCAATCAGCCCCAGCATTTT. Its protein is CASSPGTGSNQPQHF.

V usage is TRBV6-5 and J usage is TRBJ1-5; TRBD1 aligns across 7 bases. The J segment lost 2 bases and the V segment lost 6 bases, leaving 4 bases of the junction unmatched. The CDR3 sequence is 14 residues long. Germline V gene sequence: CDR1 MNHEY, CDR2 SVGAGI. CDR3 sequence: CASRGGQGNQPQHF. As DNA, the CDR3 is TGTGCCAGCAGAGGCGGACAGGGCAATCAGCCCCAGCATTTT.

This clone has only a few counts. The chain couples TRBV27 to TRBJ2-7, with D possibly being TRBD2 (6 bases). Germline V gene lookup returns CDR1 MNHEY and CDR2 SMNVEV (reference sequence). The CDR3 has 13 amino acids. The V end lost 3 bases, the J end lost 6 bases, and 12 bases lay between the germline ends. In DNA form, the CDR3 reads TGTGCCAGCAGTTTTCCGGGAGCCTTCGAGCAGTACTTC. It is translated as CASSFPGAFEQYF.

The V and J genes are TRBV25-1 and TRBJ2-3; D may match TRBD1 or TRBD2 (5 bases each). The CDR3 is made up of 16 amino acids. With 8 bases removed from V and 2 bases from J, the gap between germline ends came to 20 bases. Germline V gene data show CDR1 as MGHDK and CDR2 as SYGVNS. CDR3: CASASQGWGNTDTQYF. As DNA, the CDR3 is TGTGCCAGCGCCAGTCAGGGATGGGGGAACACAGATACGCAGTATTTT.

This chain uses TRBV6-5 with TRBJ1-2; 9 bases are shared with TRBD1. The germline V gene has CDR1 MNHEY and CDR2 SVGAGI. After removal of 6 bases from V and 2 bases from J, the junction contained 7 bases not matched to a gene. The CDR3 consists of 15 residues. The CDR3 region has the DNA TGTGCCAGCAGCCTCCGTACAGGGGGCAACTATGGCTACACCTTC. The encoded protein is CASSLRTGGNYGYTF.

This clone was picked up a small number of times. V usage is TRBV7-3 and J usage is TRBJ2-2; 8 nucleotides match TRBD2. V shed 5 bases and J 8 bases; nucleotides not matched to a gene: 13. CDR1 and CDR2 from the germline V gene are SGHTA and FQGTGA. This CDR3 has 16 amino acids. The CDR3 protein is CASSPFGLAVGGELFF. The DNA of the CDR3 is TGTGCCAGCAGCCCCTTTGGACTAGCCGTGGGAGGGGAGCTGTTTTTT. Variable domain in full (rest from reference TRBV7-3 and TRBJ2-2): GAGVSQTPSNKVTEKGKYVELRCDPISGHTALYWYRQSLGQGPEFLIYFQGTGAADDSGLPNDRFFAVRPEGSVSTLKIQRTERGDSAVYLCASSPFGLAVGGELFFGEGSRLTVL.

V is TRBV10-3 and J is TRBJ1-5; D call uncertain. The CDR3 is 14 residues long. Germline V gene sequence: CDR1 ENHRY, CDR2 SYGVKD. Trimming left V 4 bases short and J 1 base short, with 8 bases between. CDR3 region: CAISALESNQPQHF. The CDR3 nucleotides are TGTGCCATCAGTGCGTTGGAAAGCAATCAGCCCCAGCATTTT.

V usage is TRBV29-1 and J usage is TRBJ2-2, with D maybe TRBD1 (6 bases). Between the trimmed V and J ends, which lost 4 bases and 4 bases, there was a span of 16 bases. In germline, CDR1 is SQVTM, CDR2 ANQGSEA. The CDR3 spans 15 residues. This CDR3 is CSVAGRGGLTGELFF. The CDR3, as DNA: TGCAGCGTTGCAGGCAGGGGTGGTCTCACCGGGGAGCTGTTTTTT.

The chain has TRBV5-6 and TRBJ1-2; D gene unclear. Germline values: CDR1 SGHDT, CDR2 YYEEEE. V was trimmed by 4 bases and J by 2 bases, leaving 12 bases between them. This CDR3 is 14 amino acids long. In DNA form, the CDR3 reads TGTGCCAGCAGCCGGACCTCTGGGAACTATGGCTACACCTTC. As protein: CASSRTSGNYGYTF.

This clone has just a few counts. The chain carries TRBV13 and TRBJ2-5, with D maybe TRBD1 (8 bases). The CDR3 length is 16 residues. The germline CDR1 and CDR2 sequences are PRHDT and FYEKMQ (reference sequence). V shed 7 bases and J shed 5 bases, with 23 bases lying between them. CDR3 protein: CASTHRGGRAVETQYF. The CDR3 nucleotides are TGTGCCAGCACCCACAGGGGGGGGAGGGCCGTTGAGACCCAGTACTTC.

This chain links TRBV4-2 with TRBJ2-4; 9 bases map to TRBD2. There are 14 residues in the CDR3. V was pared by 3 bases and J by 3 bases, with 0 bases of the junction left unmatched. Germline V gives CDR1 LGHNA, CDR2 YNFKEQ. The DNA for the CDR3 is TGTGCCAGCAGCCAGACTAGCGGCAAAAACATTCAGTACTTC. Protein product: CASSQTSGKNIQYF.